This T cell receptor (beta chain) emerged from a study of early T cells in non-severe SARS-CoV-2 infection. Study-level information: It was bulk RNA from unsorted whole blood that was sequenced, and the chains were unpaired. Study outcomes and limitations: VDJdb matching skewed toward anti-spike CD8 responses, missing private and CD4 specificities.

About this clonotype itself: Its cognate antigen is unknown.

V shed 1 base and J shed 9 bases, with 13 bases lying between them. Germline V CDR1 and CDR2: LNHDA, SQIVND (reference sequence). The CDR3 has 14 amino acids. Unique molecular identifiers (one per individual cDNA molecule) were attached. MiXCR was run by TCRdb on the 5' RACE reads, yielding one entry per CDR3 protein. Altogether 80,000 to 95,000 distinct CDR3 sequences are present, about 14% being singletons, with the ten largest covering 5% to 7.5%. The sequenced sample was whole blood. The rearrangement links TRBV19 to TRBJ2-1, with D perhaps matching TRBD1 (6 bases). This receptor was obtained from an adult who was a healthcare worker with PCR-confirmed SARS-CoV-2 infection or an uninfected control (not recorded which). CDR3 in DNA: TGTGCCAGTAGTATAGGGGCCAGGGGCGGTGAGCAGTTCTTC. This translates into CASSIGARGGEQFF.